This T cell receptor (beta chain) appears in the sequencing data of a study of cytomegalovirus exposure and HLA in healthy donors. Of note for this clone: The antigen is undetermined.

Primers: 60 Vbeta forward and 13 Jbeta reverse. Here immunoSEQ multiplex PCR was the method, and the copy in TCRdb shows in-frame clones only, minus some. The sample shows around 170,000 clones, about 80% of them seen only once. General study results and limits: A prior analysis recorded that most TCR beta V segments were productive about 90% or about 30% of the time.

The TCR was taken from a woman in her thirties or forties in good health and CMV-seronegative. Material for sequencing was PBMCs.

CDR3 sequence (DNA): TGCGCCAGCAGTTCAGCGGGCGGGCGGTTCAATGAGCAGTTCTTC. This translates into CASSSAGGRFNEQFF. The V call is TRBV5-1, the J call TRBJ2-1, with a possible D match to TRBD2 (6 bases). Germline lookup yields CDR1 SGHRS and CDR2 YFSETQ. The CDR3 has 15 amino acids. Between the trimmed V and J ends, which lost 5 bases and 6 bases, there was a span of 18 bases.